This T cell receptor beta chain is drawn from a study of lymphopenia after photon versus proton radiotherapy. Study-level findings and limits: Proton therapy kept repertoires fairly stable, unlike photons, which gained effector/memory cells.

As to this clone: Its antigen is unknown.

The CDR3 covers 14 residues. The V and J ends lost 3 bases and 5 bases respectively, with 17 bases between them. Looked up from germline, CDR1 is SQVTM and CDR2 is ANQGSEA. The protocol was immunoSEQ multiplex PCR, while the TCRdb copy is restricted to in-frame clones and leaves out a portion. Of 150,000 to 200,000 clones in the sample, approximately 91% are singletons; the top ten hold less than 6%. This chain joins TRBV29-1 and TRBJ2-7; tentative D call: TRBD2 (5 bases). The sequenced sample was peripheral blood, obtained from a patient treated with photon-based radiotherapy. This receptor was obtained from a man in his forties or fifties with gastric cancer. The CDR3 nucleotides are TGCAGCGTTGAGCTAGGGAGTCCTCCGGACGAGCAGTACTTC. As protein: CSVELGSPPDEQYF.